This is a list of T cell receptor beta chains from one sample in a study of identical twins. TCRdb re-called the 5' RACE reads with MiXCR, one entry per CDR3 protein. Of fewer than 500,000 distinct CDR3 sequences detected, approximately 15% appear once; the ten largest clones hold more than 0.8%. These data were also filed under a second study, of yellow fever vaccine responses in identical twins.

Sequenced: CD4+ T cells sorted from blood. All receptors derive from a woman aged 18-35 years in good health. Both conserved end residues are part of each CDR3. A D gene is named only where the DNA matches it firmly. Clone size is given for some rows only: seen once, a few or many times, or a class if the clone is expanded.

abundance,d_gene,v_gene,j_gene,CDR3nt,CDR3aa
few,NA,TRBV5-1,TRBJ2-2,TGCGCCAGCACATTGGCACCGAACACCGGGGAGCTGTTTTTT,CASTLAPNTGELFF
NA,TRBD2,TRBV25-1,TRBJ2-3,TGTGCCAGCAGTGAATGGACTAGCGGGGGACTCACAGATACGCAGTATTTT,CASSEWTSGGLTDTQYF
NA,NA,TRBV20-1,TRBJ1-5,TGCAGTGCTAGAGAGGCGAGGGGAAGCAATCAGCCCCAGCATTTT,CSAREARGSNQPQHF
NA,NA,TRBV15,TRBJ2-3,TGTGCCACCGCCGGGGGTAGCACAGATACGCAGTATTTT,CATAGGSTDTQYF
NA,NA,TRBV9,TRBJ1-6,TGTGCCAGCAGCGTTAACAACGACTCACCCCTCCACTTT,CASSVNNDSPLHF
NA,NA,TRBV5-1,TRBJ2-3,TGCGCCAGCAGCTTGGCAGGCAGTCGGGAAGCTACGCAGTATTTT,CASSLAGSREATQYF
NA,TRBD1,TRBV3-1,TRBJ2-3,TGTGCCAGCAGCCTTGACAGGGGCGGTACGCAGTATTTT,CASSLDRGGTQYF
few,NA,TRBV7-9,TRBJ2-3,TGTGCCAGCAGCTTAGACGGGGCGGTCACAGATACGCAGTATTTT,CASSLDGAVTDTQYF
few,NA,TRBV7-2,TRBJ2-2,TGTGCCAGCAGCCGACAGCTCAGCATAACCGGGGAGCTGTTTTTT,CASSRQLSITGELFF
NA,NA,TRBV28,TRBJ2-5,TGTGCCAGCAGTCTCCCACTAGTTGGTAAAGAGACCCAGTACTTC,CASSLPLVGKETQYF
few,NA,TRBV20-1,TRBJ1-2,TGCAGCCTTCTACGAAGGACAGCGACCTCCTATGGCTACACCTTC,CSLLRRTATSYGYTF
few,NA,TRBV20-1,TRBJ2-5,TGCAGTGCCGTGACAGGCCGGGGGGACAGGTTCCAGTACTTC,CSAVTGRGDRFQYF
NA,NA,TRBV6-5,TRBJ2-1,TGTGCCAGCAGTTTTCCTAGAGATAAGAGCTCCTACAATGAGCAGTTCTTC,CASSFPRDKSSYNEQFF
NA,TRBD2,TRBV5-1,TRBJ2-3,TGCGCCAGCAGCTTGTCTAGCGGGGGGTTAACAGATACGCAGTATTTT,CASSLSSGGLTDTQYF
few,TRBD2,TRBV7-2,TRBJ2-5,TGTGCCAGCAGCATAACTAGCGGGGTCATGGCCCAGTACTTC,CASSITSGVMAQYF
NA,NA,TRBV6-5,TRBJ2-5,TGTGCCAGCAGTTACGGCGTGGAGGGATTCAAGACCCAGTACTTC,CASSYGVEGFKTQYF
few,NA,TRBV20-1,TRBJ2-7,TGCAGTGCTTTTACATCCTACGAGCAGTACTTC,CSAFTSYEQYF
NA,NA,TRBV15,TRBJ2-5,TGTGCCACCAGCAGAGACCTCCTTCGGCAGGTCCCGTGGCACTTC,CATSRDLLRQVPWHF
few,TRBD1,TRBV6-1,TRBJ2-3,TGTGCCAGCAGTAGTAAACCCGAAGACAGGGGGTCTGGATCAGATACGCAGTATTTT,CASSSKPEDRGSGSDTQYF
NA,NA,TRBV12-3/TRBV12-4,TRBJ1-1,TGTGCCAGCAGTGTAGGGGGTAAGGTGATCGAAGCTTTCTTT,CASSVGGKVIEAFF
NA,NA,TRBV5-6,TRBJ2-2,TGTGCCAGCATACGTGGGACGAGCACCGGGGAGCTGTTTTTT,CASIRGTSTGELFF
few,NA,TRBV20-1,TRBJ2-3,TGCAGTGCTAGAAAGTGGCGGGGAGATACGCAGTATTTT,CSARKWRGDTQYF
NA,NA,TRBV18,TRBJ2-1,TGTGCCAGCCCACCATTACCGTACAATGAGCAGTTCTTC,CASPPLPYNEQFF
NA,NA,TRBV7-3,TRBJ2-1,TGTGCCAGCAGCTTATTGTTCACAGGTGTGCCGTTCTTC,CASSLLFTGVPFF
few,NA,TRBV5-1,TRBJ2-6,TGCGCCAGCAGCTTGGAGGGATCTGGGGCCAACGGCCTGACTTTC,CASSLEGSGANGLTF
NA,NA,TRBV6-5,TRBJ2-3,TGTGCCAGCAGTTACCGGGCCCTTAGCACAGATACGCAGTATTTT,CASSYRALSTDTQYF